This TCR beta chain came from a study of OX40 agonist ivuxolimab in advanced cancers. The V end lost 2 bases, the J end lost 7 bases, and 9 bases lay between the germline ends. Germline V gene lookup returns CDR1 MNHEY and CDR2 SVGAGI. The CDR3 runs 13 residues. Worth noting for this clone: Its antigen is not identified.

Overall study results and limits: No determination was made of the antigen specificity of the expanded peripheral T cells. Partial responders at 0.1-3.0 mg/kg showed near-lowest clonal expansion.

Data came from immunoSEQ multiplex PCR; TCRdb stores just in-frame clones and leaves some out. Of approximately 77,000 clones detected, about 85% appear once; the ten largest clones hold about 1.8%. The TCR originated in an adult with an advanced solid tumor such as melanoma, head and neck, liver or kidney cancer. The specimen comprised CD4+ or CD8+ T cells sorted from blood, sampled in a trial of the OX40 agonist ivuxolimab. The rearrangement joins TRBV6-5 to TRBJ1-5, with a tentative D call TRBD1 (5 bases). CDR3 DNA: TGTGCCAGCAGTTACGCAGGGTTGCAGCCCCAGCATTTT. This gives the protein CASSYAGLQPQHF.